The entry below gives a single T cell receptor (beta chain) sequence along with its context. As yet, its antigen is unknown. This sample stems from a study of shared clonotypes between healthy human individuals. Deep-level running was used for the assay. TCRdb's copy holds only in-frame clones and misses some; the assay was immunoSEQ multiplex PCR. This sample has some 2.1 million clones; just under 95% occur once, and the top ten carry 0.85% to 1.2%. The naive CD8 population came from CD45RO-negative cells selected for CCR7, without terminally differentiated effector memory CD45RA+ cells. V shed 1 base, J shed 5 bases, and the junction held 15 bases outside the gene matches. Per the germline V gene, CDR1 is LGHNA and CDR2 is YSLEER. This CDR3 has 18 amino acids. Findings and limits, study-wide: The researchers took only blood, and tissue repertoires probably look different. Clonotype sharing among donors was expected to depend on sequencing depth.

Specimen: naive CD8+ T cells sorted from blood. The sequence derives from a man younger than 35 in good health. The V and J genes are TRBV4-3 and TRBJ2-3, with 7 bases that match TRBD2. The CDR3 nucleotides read TGCGCCAGCAGCCAAGTGGCGGTAATTCTGGGGGAGGGAGATACGCAGTATTTT. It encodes CASSQVAVILGEGDTQYF.